This T cell receptor (beta chain) was sequenced in a study of response to subunit inactivated influenza vaccine. This clonotype was observed at least ten times. TCRdb reprocessed the RT-PCR reads via MiXCR and lists one record per CDR3 protein. The data contain about 160,000 distinct CDR3 sequences, 11% of them singletons. From germline, CDR1 is SGHTS and CDR2 YDEGEE. V trimming: 1 base; J trimming: 2 bases; junction bases outside the gene matches: 2. This CDR3 contains 16 residues. The rearrangement links TRBV5-8 to TRBJ2-3, with 12 bases lining up with TRBD1. This TCR derives from a man aged 50 or older who received an inactivated influenza vaccine. Sample: non-naive T cells sorted from PBMCs, taken 45 days after vaccination. CDR3 in amino acids: CASSLPGQGATDTQYF. In DNA, the CDR3 is TGTGCCAGCAGCTTGCCGGGACAGGGGGCCACAGATACGCAGTATTTT.